This T cell receptor beta chain was documented in a study of blood T cell repertoires in COVID-19 (dated by TCRdb to 2018 to 2020). Describing the broader study: The collaborator samples originated in the United States, Italy and Spain and spanned the acute and convalescent phases of COVID-19. The material from the prospective study consisted of cDNA or gDNA derived from T cells, B-cell-depleted T cells, or PBMCs. The dataset comprised deeply sampled blood TCRbeta repertoires from subjects exposed to, actively infected with, or recovered from COVID-19. The repertoires were released in a freely available public database meant as a resource for research on the immune response to SARS-CoV-2. The samples were drawn from the first 160 participants of the ongoing ImmuneRACE study and from 950 to 1,500 subjects provided by 6 global collaborators. The sample metadata nearly always contained a de-identified subject ID, COVID-19 status, age in years and sex. Where available, HLA class I and class II types were obtained from metadata supplied by the sample provider rather than from assay-based typing. General findings and caveats noted by the study authors: How much clinical and demographic metadata was included differed by source and by participant, and the metadata was provided uncurated.

CDR1 is given as SGHVS and CDR2 as FNYEAQ, both from the germline V gene. The CDR3, cysteine through phenylalanine, is 13 amino acids long. This entry keeps only the CDR3 DNA: 39 bases, framed from base 1. Trimming takes 3 bases from V and 2 bases from J, and the germline ends sit 7 bases apart. A remark on this clone: The antigen it binds to is not known. No much larger clonotype is one base removed from it; base qualities were not supplied.

In the prospective study, participants were about 18 to 100 years old, resided in about two dozen geographic areas of the United States, and were enrolled through a virtual design. In the prospective study, participants were assigned to cohorts based on the clinical history participants reported in a screening survey and a study questionnaire. ImmuneRACE Cohort 3 recovered participants were defined by two consecutive negative NP/OP PCR tests, healthcare professional clearance, or symptom resolution. In the prospective study, whole blood, serum and a nasopharyngeal or oropharyngeal swab were collected from each participant by mobile phlebotomists. Prospective study participants could optionally give additional blood draws and questionnaires over an approximately two-month period. Prospective study blood samples were shipped either frozen or at room temperature before DNA extraction. TCRbeta CDR3 regions were amplified from genomic DNA by means of the immunoSEQ Assay, a bias-controlled multiplex PCR. The authors processed their data as follows. Within the assay, amplification of reference gene primers was used to estimate how many nucleated cells each sample contained. To quantify the absolute abundance of each unique TCRbeta CDR3 rearrangement, sequence reads were collapsed and filtered. Productive Simpson clonality was computed per sample as the square root of Simpson's diversity index over productive rearrangements. Entries here come from immuneACCESS through TCRdb and include only in-frame sequences with V and J called. Some clones fail to appear in such tables; in the studies checked, an unresolved V gene covers under half of the shortfall, and the cause of the remainder is unknown. V and J calls and clone size are copied from that table; D and trimming were computed from the DNA. Counted in this sample were approximately 330,000 clones; roughly 90% of them appeared once. Clones ranked in the top ten supply roughly a tenth of the sample.

The receptor's source is a woman aged 30 to 39 who had recovered from COVID-19. The sample was PBMCs or T cells enriched from blood (not recorded which). The V gene is TRBV7-6 and the J gene is TRBJ2-5; there is no confident call for the D gene. The CDR3 protein is CASSLAAQETQYF. The nucleotides are TGTGCCAGCAGCTTGGCGGCACAAGAGACCCAGTACTTC.